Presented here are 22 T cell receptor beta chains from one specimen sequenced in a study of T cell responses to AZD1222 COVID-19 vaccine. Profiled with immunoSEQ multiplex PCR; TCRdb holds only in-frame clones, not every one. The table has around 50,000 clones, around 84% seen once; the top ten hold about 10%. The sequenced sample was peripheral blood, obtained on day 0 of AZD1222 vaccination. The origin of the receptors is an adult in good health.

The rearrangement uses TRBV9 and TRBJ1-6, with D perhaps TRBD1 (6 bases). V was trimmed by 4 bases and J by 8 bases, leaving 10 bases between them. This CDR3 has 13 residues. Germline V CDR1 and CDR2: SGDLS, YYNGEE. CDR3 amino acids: CASSTTGYSPLHF. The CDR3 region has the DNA TGTGCCAGCAGCACCACAGGGTATTCACCCCTCCACTTT.

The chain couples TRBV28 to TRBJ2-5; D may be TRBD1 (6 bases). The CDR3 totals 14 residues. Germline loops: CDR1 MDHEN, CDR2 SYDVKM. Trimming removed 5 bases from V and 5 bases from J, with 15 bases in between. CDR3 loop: CASSAPTGRETQYF. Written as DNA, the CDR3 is TGTGCCAGCAGTGCCCCGACAGGAAGGGAGACCCAGTACTTC. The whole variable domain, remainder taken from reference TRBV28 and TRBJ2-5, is DVKVTQSSRYLVKRTGEKVFLECVQDMDHENMFWYRQDPGLGLRLIYFSYDVKMKEKGDIPEGYSVSREKKERFSLILESASTNQTSMYLCASSAPTGRETQYFGPGTRLLVL.

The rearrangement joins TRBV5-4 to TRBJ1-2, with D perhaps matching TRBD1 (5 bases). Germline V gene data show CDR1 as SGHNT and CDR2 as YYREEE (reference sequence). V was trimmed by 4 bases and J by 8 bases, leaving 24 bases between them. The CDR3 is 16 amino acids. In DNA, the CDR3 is TGTGCCAGCAGCCCTGGGGGGTGGGTCAGCGGTCGGGGCTACACCTTC. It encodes CASSPGGWVSGRGYTF.

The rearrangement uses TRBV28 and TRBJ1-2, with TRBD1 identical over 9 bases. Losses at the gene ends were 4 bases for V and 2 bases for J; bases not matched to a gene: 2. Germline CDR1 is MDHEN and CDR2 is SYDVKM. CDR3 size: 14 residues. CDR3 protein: CASSSGTGNYGYTF. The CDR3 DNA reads TGTGCCAGCAGTTCCGGGACAGGGAACTATGGCTACACCTTC.

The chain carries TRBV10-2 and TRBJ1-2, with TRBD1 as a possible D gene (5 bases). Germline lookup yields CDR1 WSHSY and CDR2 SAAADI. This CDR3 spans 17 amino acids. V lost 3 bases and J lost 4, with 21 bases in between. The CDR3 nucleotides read TGCGCCAGCAGTGAATCGCAGGGCATCGGGCGGGGCTATGGCTACACCTTC. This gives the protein CASSESQGIGRGYGYTF.

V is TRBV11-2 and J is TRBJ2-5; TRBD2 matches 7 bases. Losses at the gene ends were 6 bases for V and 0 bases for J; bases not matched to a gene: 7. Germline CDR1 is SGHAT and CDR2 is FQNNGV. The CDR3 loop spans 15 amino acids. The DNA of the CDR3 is TGTGCCAGCAGGGGAGGGGCCGGCTACCAAGAGACCCAGTACTTC. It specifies CASRGGAGYQETQYF.

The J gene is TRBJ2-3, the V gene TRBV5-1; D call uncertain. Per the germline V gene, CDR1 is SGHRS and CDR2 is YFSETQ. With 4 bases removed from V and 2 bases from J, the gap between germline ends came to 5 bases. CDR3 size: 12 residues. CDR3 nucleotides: TGCGCCAGCAGCCCGGACACAGATACGCAGTATTTT. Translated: CASSPDTDTQYF.

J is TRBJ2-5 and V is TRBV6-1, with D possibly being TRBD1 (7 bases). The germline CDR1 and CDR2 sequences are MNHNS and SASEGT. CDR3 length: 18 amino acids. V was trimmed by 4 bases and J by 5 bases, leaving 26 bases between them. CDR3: CASSVGGGESWRWETQYF. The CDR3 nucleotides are TGTGCCAGCAGTGTTGGAGGGGGCGAATCCTGGCGGTGGGAGACCCAGTACTTC.

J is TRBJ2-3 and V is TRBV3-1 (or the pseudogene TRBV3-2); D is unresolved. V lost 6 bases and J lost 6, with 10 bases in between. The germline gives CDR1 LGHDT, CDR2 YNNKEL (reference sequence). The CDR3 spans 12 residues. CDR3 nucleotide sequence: TGTGCCAGCAGTCCAACTTGGGATACGCAGTATTTT. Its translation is CASSPTWDTQYF.

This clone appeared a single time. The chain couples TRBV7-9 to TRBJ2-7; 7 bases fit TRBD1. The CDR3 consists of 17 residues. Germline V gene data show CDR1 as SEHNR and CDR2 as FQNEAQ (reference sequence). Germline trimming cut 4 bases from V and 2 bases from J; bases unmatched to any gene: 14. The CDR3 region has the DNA TGTGCCAGCAGCTATTCTACAGGGGAAGGCCACCCCTACGAGCAGTACTTC. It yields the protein CASSYSTGEGHPYEQYF.

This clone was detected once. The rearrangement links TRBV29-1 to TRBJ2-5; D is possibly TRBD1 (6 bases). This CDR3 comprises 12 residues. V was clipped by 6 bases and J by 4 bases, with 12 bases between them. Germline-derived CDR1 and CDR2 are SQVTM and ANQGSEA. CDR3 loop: CSVRTALETQYF. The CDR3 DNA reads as TGCAGCGTCAGGACAGCGCTAGAGACCCAGTACTTC.

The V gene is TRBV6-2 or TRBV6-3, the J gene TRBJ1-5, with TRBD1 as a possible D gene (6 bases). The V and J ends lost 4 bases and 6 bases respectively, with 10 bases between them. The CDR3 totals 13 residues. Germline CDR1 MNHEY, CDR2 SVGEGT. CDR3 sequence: CASSSGGGQPQHF. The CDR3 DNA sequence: TGTGCCAGCAGTTCCGGGGGCGGTCAGCCCCAGCATTTT.

The CDR3 is CASSGGLDHNEQFF. The CDR3, as DNA: TGCGCCAGCAGCGGCGGACTCGACCACAATGAGCAGTTCTTC. This chain uses TRBV5-1 with TRBJ2-1; tentative D call: TRBD2 (5 bases). CDR3 length: 14 amino acids. Germline values: CDR1 SGHRS, CDR2 YFSETQ. The V and J ends lost 4 bases and 5 bases respectively, with 13 bases between them.

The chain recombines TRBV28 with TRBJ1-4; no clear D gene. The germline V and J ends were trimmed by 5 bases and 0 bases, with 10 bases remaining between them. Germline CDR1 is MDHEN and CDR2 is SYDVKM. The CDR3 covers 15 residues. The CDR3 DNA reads TGTGCCAGCAGTCGAATACCTGCAACTAATGAAAAACTGTTTTTT. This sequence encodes CASSRIPATNEKLFF.

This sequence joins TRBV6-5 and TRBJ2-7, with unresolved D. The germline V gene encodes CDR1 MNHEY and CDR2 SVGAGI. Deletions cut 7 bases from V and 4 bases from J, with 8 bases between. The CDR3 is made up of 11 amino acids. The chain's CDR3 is CASMILYEQYF. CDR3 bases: TGTGCCAGCATGATCCTTTACGAGCAGTACTTC.

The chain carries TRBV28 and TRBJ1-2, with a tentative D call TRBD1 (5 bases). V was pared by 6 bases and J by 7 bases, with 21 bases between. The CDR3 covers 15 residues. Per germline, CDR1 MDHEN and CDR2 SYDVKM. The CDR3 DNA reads TGTGCCAGCAGGGGTGGAACGGGGGAAGTTGCTGGCTACACCTTC. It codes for CASRGGTGEVAGYTF.

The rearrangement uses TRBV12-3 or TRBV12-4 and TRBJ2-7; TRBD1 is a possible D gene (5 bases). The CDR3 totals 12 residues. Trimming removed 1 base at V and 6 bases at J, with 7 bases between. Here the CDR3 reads CASSLVRAEQYF. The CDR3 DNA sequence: TGTGCCAGCAGTTTAGTCAGGGCCGAGCAGTACTTC.

The CDR3 sequence is CASSHRGSGSPTGELFF. CDR3 nucleotides: TGTGCCAGCAGCCACCGGGGTAGCGGGAGTCCTACCGGGGAGCTGTTTTTT. The chain carries TRBV13 and TRBJ2-2, with 9 bases matching TRBD2. The CDR3 runs 17 residues. The germline CDR1 and CDR2 sequences are PRHDT and FYEKMQ (reference sequence). J lost 5 bases, V lost 5 bases, and 12 bases had no gene match.

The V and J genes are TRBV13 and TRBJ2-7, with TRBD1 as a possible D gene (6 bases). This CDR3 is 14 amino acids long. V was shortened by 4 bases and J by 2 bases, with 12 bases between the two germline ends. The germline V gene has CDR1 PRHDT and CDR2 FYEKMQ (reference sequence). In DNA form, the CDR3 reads TGTGCCAGCAGCTACTGGACAGAGACCTACGAGCAGTACTTC. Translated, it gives CASSYWTETYEQYF. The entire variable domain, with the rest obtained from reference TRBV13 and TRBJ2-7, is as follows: AAGVIQSPRHLIKEKRETATLKCYPIPRHDTVYWYQQGPGQDPQFLISFYEKMQSDKGSIPDRFSAQQFSDYHSELNMSSLELGDSALYFCASSYWTETYEQYFGPGTRLTVT.

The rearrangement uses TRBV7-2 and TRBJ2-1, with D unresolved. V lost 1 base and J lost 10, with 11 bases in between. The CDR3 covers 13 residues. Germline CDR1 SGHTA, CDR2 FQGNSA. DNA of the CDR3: TGTGCCAGCAGCTTAGGGGGATTGGGGGAGCAGTTCTTC. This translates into CASSLGGLGEQFF.

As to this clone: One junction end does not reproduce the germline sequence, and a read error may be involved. The CDR3 loop is CASSYFSGDPNAEAFF. CDR3 DNA sequence: TGTGCCAGCAGTTACTTTTCAGGGGATCCGAACGCTGAAGCTTTCTTT. The J gene is TRBJ1-1, the V gene TRBV6-5, with D perhaps TRBD1 (6 bases). This CDR3 region has 16 residues. CDR1 and CDR2 from the germline V gene are MNHEY and SVGAGI.

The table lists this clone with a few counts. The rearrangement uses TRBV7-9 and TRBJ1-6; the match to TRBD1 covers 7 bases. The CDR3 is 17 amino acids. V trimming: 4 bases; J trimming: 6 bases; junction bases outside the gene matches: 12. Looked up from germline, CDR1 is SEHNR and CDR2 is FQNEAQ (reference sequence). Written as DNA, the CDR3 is TGTGCCAGCAGCTCGCATGACAGGGAAGGTGGTAATTCACCCCTCCACTTT. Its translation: CASSSHDREGGNSPLHF.